One and the same sample provided the 5 T cell receptor beta chains below, sequenced in a study of regulatory T cells in long-lasting Graves disease. This sample's time point: persistent/refractory GD, antithyroid drugs over 5 years with positive TRAb. Scientists built the TCR library using RNA that was extracted from PBMCs. For TCR beta, libraries came from iRepertoire HTBI primers and Arm-PCR of CDR3 regions. Using its own MiXCR run on the multiplex PCR reads, TCRdb lists one record per CDR3 protein. The data contain 400,000 to 500,000 distinct CDR3 sequences, 21% of them singletons. Specimen: peripheral blood mononuclear cells (PBMCs), collected when the disease was refractory, from a patient treated with antithyroid drugs. The receptors here all came from a female donor with Graves disease.

There are many counts of this clonotype. This chain uses TRBV12-3 or TRBV12-4 with TRBJ2-7; no definite D call. The CDR3 extends over 12 amino acids. Trimming took off 6 bases at V and 7 bases at J, with 13 bases between the two ends. CDR3: CASRSDTQEQYF. In DNA form, the CDR3 reads TGTGCCAGCAGGTCCGACACTCAAGAGCAGTACTTC.

This clonotype came up many times. The chain recombines TRBV27 with TRBJ1-5, with 8 positions matching TRBD1. V lost 5 bases to trimming and J lost 7 bases; unmatched junction nucleotides: 4. The germline V gene encodes CDR1 MNHEY and CDR2 SMNVEV (reference sequence). CDR3 size: 13 residues. CDR3: CASSPGQGQPQHF. The CDR3 DNA sequence: TGTGCCAGCAGTCCAGGACAGGGACAGCCCCAGCATTTT.

This clonotype was detected ten times or more. The chain employs TRBV27 and TRBJ1-6; TRBD1 agrees at 8 bases. Per germline, CDR1 MNHEY and CDR2 SMNVEV (reference sequence). Losses at the gene ends were 8 bases for V and 13 bases for J; bases not matched to a gene: 19. The CDR3 covers 16 residues. The CDR3 DNA sequence: TGTGCCAGCCGACCGGCCGGGGACAGGCGCTTTTCGCCCCTCCACTTT. Encoded protein: CASRPAGDRRFSPLHF.

The gene calls are TRBV4-2 and TRBJ2-7; D gene uncertain. Germline V gene sequence: CDR1 LGHNA, CDR2 YNFKEQ. The CDR3 consists of 14 residues. V gave up 1 base and J gave up 2 bases, with 9 bases separating them. Here the CDR3 reads CASSQVPKTYEQYF. The DNA of the CDR3 is TGTGCCAGCAGCCAAGTCCCAAAGACCTACGAGCAGTACTTC.

This clonotype was recorded at least ten times. The CDR3 region is CASSVGRAYGYTF. CDR3 sequence (DNA): TGTGCCAGCAGTGTAGGACGCGCCTATGGCTACACCTTC. The chain links TRBV12-3 or TRBV12-4 to TRBJ1-2; D gene unclear. This CDR3 has 13 amino acids. The V end was cut by 5 bases, the J end by 4 bases, with 11 bases between.